Below are 13 T cell receptor beta chains sequenced from a single sample in a study of blood T cells in healthy people across ages. With a J-beta primer mix and a sample-barcoded 5' primer, a second PCR ran about 6 to 11 cycles. TCRdb ran MiXCR on the 5' RACE reads and lists one entry per CDR3 protein. The sample contains 750,000 or so distinct CDR3 sequences, 20% to 30% of which appear only once. A further study also used this sample, focusing on T cells of mothers and their children.

What was sequenced was blood. The receptors shown here come from a boy younger than 18 in good health.

This chain joins TRBV27 and TRBJ2-7; D gene uncertain. Trimming pared 0 bases from V and 6 bases from J, leaving 18 bases between. The CDR3 is 16 residues long. Germline V gene data show CDR1 as MNHEY and CDR2 as SMNVEV (reference sequence). CDR3 residues: CASSLSPLIGLFEQYF. CDR3 in DNA: TGTGCCAGCAGTTTATCCCCCCTAATCGGCTTATTCGAGCAGTACTTC.

The V and J genes are TRBV10-3 and TRBJ2-3; D is undetermined. Trimming shortened V by 6 bases and J by 2 bases, and 15 bases separated the two germline ends. The CDR3 is 15 amino acids. In germline, CDR1 is ENHRY, CDR2 SYGVKD. CDR3 loop: CAISLTGVATDTQYF. The CDR3 DNA reads TGTGCCATCAGCCTGACTGGTGTAGCCACAGATACGCAGTATTTT.

V gene TRBV6-1 combines with J gene TRBJ1-3; D not resolved. Deletions cut 1 base from V and 0 bases from J, with 4 bases between. There are 14 residues in the CDR3. Germline V gene lookup returns CDR1 MNHNS and CDR2 SASEGT. CDR3 sequence: CASSEGDSGNTIYF. DNA for the CDR3: TGTGCCAGCAGTGAAGGGGACTCTGGAAACACCATATATTTT.

The chain has TRBV11-2 and TRBJ2-5, with 14 bases that match TRBD2. Germline V gives CDR1 SGHAT, CDR2 FQNNGV. This CDR3 has 16 amino acids. Trimming cost V 5 bases and J 1 base; bases outside gene matches: 3. Here the CDR3 reads CASSLTSGGAQETQYF. Written as DNA, the CDR3 is TGTGCCAGCAGCCTGACTAGCGGGGGGGCCCAAGAGACCCAGTACTTC. Looking up the rest from reference TRBV11-2 and TRBJ2-5 gives the full variable domain: EAGVAQSPRYKIIEKRQSVAFWCNPISGHATLYWYQQILGQGPKLLIQFQNNGVVDDSQLPKDRFSAERLKGVDSTLKIQPAKLEDSAVYLCASSLTSGGAQETQYFGPGTRLLVL.

Only a few counts were recorded for this clonotype. This chain joins TRBV5-5 and TRBJ1-4; 9 bases map to TRBD1. The CDR3 has 15 amino acids. V was pared by 3 bases and J by 7 bases, with 7 bases of the junction left unmatched. Germline CDR1 reads SGHKS; CDR2 reads YYEKEE (reference sequence). The CDR3 loop is CASSSEQGAVEKLFF. As DNA, the CDR3 is TGTGCCAGCAGCTCCGAACAGGGGGCAGTTGAAAAACTGTTTTTT.

This clonotype was seen a few times. A read error may account for a junction end that differs from germline. The chain recombines TRBV7-9 with TRBJ1-4; the match to TRBD1 covers 7 bases. The CDR3 sequence is 14 residues long. CDR1 and CDR2 (germline): SEHNR, FQNEAQ (reference sequence). The CDR3 reads CASSLRQGEGKPFF. The CDR3 region has the DNA TGTGCCAGCAGCTTAAGACAGGGTGAGGGAAAACCGTTTTTT.

This clonotype was seen more than once but under ten times. This chain uses TRBV19 with TRBJ2-5; D could derive from TRBD1 or TRBD2 (6 bases each). V dropped 7 bases and J dropped 3 bases, with 15 bases sitting between them. The CDR3 has 14 amino acids. Germline lookup yields CDR1 LNHDA and CDR2 SQIVND (reference sequence). DNA for the CDR3: TGTGCCAGTAAGGAGGGGGGCGAGAAAGAGACCCAGTACTTC. It is translated as CASKEGGEKETQYF.

Only a few counts were recorded for this clonotype. The chain couples TRBV10-3 to TRBJ2-7, with D unresolved. This CDR3 is built from 15 residues. Germline CDR1 and CDR2: ENHRY and SYGVKD. V was trimmed by 10 bases and J by 3 bases, leaving 22 bases between them. The CDR3 loop reads CATATGPDEHYEQYF. The CDR3 coding sequence is TGTGCCACCGCAACCGGGCCAGACGAGCACTACGAGCAGTACTTC.

This clonotype was seen a handful of times. The gene calls are TRBV5-6 and TRBJ1-2; 8 bases fit TRBD1. CDR3 length equals 15 residues. Unmatched junction bases numbered 10, after V lost 5 bases and J lost 4 bases. Germline-derived CDR1 and CDR2 are SGHDT and YYEEEE. This CDR3 is CASRPGQGGFYGYTF. Written as DNA, the CDR3 is TGTGCCAGCAGGCCTGGACAGGGCGGGTTCTATGGCTACACCTTC.

In this sample, this clonotype turned up a few times. The rearrangement joins TRBV29-1 to TRBJ2-7; 9 bases line up with TRBD1. J gave up 6 bases and V 5 bases, and 8 bases lay outside the gene matches. Germline V gene lookup returns CDR1 SQVTM and CDR2 ANQGSEA. The CDR3 loop spans 13 amino acids. The CDR3 nucleotides read TGCAGCGTTTCTCCGGGACAGGGTAGCGAGCAGTACTTC. Protein product: CSVSPGQGSEQYF.

In DNA, the CDR3 is TGTGCCAGCAGTTTAGCTTGGGATTCCTCGTATGGCTACACCTTC. This gives the protein CASSLAWDSSYGYTF. This sequence joins TRBV27 and TRBJ1-2; D uncertain. Germline assignment: CDR1 MNHEY and CDR2 SMNVEV (reference sequence). This CDR3 has 15 amino acids. Trimming removed 2 bases at V and 5 bases at J, with 15 bases between.

The J gene is TRBJ1-4, the V gene TRBV6-5, with D tentatively TRBD1 (6 bases). CDR3 length equals 15 residues. CDR1 MNHEY and CDR2 SVGAGI come from the germline V gene. The V end was cut by 2 bases, the J end by 5 bases, with 12 bases between. The CDR3 DNA reads as TGTGCCAGCAGTTACATGCAGGGGTTAAATGAAAAACTGTTTTTT. This encodes CASSYMQGLNEKLFF.

The genes are TRBV6-2 or TRBV6-3 and TRBJ2-2; 9 bases are shared with TRBD2. From germline, CDR1 is MNHEY and CDR2 SVGEGT. Germline trimming cut 6 bases from V and 2 bases from J; bases unmatched to any gene: 7. This CDR3 spans 16 amino acids. CDR3 nucleotides: TGTGCCAGCAGGCAAGGCGGGAGGGCCAACACCGGGGAGCTGTTTTTT. Translation gives CASRQGGRANTGELFF.